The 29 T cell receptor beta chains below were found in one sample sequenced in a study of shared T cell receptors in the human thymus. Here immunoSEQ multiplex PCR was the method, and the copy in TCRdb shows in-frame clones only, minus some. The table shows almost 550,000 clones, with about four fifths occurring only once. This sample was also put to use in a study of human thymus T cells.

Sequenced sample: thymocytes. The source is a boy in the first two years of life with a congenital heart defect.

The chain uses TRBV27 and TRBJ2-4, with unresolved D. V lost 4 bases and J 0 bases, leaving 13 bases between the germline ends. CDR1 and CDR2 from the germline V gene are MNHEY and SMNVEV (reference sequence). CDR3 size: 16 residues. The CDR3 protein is CASSSRTSLAKNIQYF. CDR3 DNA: TGTGCCAGCAGTTCCCGCACTTCACTAGCCAAAAACATTCAGTACTTC.

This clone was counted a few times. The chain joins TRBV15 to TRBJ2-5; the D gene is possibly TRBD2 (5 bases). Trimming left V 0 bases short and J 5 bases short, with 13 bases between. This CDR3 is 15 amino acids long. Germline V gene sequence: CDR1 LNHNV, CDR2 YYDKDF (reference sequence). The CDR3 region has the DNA TGTGCCACCAGCAGAGATCGGGGTTCCGGGGAGACCCAGTACTTC. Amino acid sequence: CATSRDRGSGETQYF.

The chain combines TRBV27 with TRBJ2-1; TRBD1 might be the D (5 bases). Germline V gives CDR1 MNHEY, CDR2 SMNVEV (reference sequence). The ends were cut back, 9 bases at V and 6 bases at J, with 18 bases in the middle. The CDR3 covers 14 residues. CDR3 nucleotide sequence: TGTGCCAGGCGGTTGCAGGGTAGGTTCAATGAGCAGTTCTTC. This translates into CARRLQGRFNEQFF.

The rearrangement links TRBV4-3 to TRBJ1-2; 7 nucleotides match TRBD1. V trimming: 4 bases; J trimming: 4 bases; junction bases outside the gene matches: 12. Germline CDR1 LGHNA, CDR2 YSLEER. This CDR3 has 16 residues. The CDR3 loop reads CASSPDLPQGSYGYTF. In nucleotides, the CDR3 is TGCGCCAGCAGCCCTGACCTCCCACAGGGGAGCTATGGCTACACCTTC.

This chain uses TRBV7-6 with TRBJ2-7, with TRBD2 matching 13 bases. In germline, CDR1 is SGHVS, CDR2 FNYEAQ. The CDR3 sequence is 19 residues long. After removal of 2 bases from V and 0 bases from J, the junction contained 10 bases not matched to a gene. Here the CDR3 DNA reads TGTGCCAGCAGCTTACCCCCTTCGGGACTAGCGGGACTCTCCTACGAGCAGTACTTC. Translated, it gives CASSLPPSGLAGLSYEQYF.

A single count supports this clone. The CDR3 sequence: CASSWTGLNTEAFF. The CDR3 DNA reads as TGTGCCAGCAGCTGGACAGGACTGAACACTGAAGCTTTCTTT. The chain uses TRBV7-6 and TRBJ1-1; 7 bases agree with TRBD1. CDR3 length: 14 amino acids. Germline CDR1 and CDR2: SGHVS and FNYEAQ. The V gene end was trimmed by 4 bases and the J gene end by 0 bases; junction bases not matched to a gene: 2.

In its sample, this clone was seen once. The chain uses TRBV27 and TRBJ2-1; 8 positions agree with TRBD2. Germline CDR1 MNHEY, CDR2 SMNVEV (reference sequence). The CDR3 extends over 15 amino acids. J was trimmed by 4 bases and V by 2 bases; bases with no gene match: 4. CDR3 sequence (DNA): TGTGCCAGCAGTTTACCAGCGGGAGCGTACAATGAGCAGTTCTTC. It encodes CASSLPAGAYNEQFF.

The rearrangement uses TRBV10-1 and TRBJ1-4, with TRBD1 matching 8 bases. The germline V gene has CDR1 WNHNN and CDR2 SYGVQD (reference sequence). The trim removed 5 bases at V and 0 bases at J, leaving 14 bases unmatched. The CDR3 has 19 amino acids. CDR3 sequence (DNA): TGCGCCAGCAGTTCCCCTGGACAGGGAAGTCCCTCAACTAATGAAAAACTGTTTTTT. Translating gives CASSSPGQGSPSTNEKLFF.

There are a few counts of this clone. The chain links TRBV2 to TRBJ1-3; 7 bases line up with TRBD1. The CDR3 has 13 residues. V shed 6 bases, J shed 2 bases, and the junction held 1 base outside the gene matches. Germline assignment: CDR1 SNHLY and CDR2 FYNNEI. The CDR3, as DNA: TGTGCCAGCAGGACAGGGCCTGGAAACACCATATATTTT. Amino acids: CASRTGPGNTIYF.

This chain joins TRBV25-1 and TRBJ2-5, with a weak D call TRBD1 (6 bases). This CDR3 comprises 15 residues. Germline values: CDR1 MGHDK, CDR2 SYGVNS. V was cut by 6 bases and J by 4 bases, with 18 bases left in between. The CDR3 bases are TGTGCCAGCAGCCCAGGGGATGGGAGATTAGAGACCCAGTACTTC. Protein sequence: CASSPGDGRLETQYF.

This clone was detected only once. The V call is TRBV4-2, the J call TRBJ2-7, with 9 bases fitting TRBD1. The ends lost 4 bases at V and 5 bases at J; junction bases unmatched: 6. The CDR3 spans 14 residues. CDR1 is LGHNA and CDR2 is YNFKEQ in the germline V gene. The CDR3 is CASSLGQGRNEQYF. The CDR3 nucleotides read TGTGCCAGCAGCCTTGGACAGGGGCGGAACGAGCAGTACTTC.

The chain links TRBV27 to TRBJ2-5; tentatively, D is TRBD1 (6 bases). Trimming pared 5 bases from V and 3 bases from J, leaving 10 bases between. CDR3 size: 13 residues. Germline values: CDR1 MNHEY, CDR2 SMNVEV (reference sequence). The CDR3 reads CASSTRQEETQYF. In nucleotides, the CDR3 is TGTGCCAGCAGTACTCGACAGGAAGAGACCCAGTACTTC.

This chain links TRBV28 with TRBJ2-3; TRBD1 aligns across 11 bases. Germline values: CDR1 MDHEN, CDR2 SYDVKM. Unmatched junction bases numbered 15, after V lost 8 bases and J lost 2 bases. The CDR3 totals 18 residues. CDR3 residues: CASPPWRTGGPSTDTQYF. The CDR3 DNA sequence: TGTGCCAGCCCCCCTTGGCGGACAGGGGGCCCCTCCACAGATACGCAGTATTTT.

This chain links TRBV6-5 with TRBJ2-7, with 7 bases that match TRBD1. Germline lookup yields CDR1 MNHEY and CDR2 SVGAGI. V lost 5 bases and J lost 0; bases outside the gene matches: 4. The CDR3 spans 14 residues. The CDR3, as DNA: TGTGCCAGCAGTAACCGGGACAGCTCCTACGAGCAGTACTTC. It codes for CASSNRDSSYEQYF.

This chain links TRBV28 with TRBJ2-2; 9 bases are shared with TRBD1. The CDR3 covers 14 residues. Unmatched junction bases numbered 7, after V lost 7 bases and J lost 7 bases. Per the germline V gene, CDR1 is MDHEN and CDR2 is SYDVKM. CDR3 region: CASIAGTGIGELFF. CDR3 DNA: TGTGCCAGCATTGCCGGGACAGGGATCGGGGAGCTGTTTTTT. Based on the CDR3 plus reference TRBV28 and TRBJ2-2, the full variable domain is DVKVTQSSRYLVKRTGEKVFLECVQDMDHENMFWYRQDPGLGLRLIYFSYDVKMKEKGDIPEGYSVSREKKERFSLILESASTNQTSMYLCASIAGTGIGELFFGEGSRLTVL.

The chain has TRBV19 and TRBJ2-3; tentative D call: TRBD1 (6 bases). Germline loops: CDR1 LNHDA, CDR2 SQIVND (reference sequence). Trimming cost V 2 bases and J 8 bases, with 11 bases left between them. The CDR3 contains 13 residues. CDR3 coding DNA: TGTGCCAGTAGTATATCAGGGGACGGTACGCAGTATTTT. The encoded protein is CASSISGDGTQYF.

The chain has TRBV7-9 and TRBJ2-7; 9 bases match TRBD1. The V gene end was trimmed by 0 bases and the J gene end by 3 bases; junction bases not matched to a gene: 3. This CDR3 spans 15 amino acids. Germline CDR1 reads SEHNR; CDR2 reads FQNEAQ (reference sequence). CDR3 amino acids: CASSLARDRVYEQYF. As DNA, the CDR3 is TGTGCCAGCAGCTTAGCTCGGGACAGGGTCTACGAGCAGTACTTC.

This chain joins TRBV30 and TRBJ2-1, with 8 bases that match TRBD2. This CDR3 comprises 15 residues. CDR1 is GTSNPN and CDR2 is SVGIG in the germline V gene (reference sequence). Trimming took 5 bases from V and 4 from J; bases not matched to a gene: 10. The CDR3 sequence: CAWGRTGGRYNEQFF. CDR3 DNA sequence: TGTGCCTGGGGGCGGACGGGAGGGAGGTACAATGAGCAGTTCTTC.

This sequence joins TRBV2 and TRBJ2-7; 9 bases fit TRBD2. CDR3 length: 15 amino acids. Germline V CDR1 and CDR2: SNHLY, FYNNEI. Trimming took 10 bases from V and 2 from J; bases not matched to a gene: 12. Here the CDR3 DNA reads TGTGCCACCCAAGGGGGGCGGGAGGGCACCTACGAGCAGTACTTC. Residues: CATQGGREGTYEQYF. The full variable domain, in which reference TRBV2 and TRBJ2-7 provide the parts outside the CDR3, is EPEVTQTPSHQVTQMGQEVILRCVPISNHLYFYWYRQILGQKVEFLVSFYNNEISEKSEIFDDQFSVERPDGSNFTLKIRSTKLEDSAMYFCATQGGREGTYEQYFGPGTRLTVT.

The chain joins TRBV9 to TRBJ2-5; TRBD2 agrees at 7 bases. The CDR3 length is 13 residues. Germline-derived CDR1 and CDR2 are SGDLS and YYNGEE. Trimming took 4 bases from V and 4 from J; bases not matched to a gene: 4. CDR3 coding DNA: TGTGCCAGCAGCCTCACTAGCGCAGAGACCCAGTACTTC. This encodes CASSLTSAETQYF.

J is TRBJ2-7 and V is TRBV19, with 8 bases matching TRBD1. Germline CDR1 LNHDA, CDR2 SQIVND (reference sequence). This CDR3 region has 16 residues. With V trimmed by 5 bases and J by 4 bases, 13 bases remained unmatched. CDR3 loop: CASSVNGQGALYEQYF. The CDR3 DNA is TGTGCCAGTAGTGTGAACGGACAGGGCGCCTTATACGAGCAGTACTTC.

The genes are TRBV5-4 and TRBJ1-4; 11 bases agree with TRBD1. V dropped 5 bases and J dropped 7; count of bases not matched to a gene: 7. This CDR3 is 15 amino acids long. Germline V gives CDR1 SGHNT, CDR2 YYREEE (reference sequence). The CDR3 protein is CASSRSGTGGEKLFF. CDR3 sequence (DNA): TGTGCCAGCAGTCGATCCGGGACAGGGGGTGAAAAACTGTTTTTT.

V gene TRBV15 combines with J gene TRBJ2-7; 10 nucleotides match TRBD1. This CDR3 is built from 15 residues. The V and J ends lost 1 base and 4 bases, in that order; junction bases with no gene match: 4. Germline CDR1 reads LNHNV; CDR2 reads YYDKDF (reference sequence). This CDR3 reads CATSRAGTGVYEQYF. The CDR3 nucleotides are TGTGCCACCAGCAGAGCCGGGACAGGGGTTTACGAGCAGTACTTC.

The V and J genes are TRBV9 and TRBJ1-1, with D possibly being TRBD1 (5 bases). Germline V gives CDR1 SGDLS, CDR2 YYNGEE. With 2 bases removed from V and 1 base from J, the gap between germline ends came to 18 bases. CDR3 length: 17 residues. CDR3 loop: CASSVPPVPGPNTEAFF. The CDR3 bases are TGTGCCAGCAGCGTCCCCCCGGTGCCAGGGCCGAACACTGAAGCTTTCTTT. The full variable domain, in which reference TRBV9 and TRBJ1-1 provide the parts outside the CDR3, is DSGVTQTPKHLITATGQRVTLRCSPRSGDLSVYWYQQSLDQGLQFLIQYYNGEERAKGNILERFSAQQFPDLHSELNLSSLELGDSALYFCASSVPPVPGPNTEAFFGQGTRLTVV.

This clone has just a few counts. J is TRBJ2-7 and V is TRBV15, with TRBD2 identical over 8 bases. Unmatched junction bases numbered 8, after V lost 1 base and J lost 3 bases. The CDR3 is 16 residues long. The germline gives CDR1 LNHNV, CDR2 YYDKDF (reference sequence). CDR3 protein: CATSRANRGTSYEQYF. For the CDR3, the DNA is TGTGCCACCAGCAGAGCTAACCGAGGGACTAGCTACGAGCAGTACTTC. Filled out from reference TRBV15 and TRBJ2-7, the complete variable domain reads DAMVIQNPRYQVTQFGKPVTLSCSQTLNHNVMYWYQQKSSQAPKLLFHYYDKDFNNEADTPDNFQSRRPNTSFCFLDIRSPGLGDTAMYLCATSRANRGTSYEQYFGPGTRLTVT.

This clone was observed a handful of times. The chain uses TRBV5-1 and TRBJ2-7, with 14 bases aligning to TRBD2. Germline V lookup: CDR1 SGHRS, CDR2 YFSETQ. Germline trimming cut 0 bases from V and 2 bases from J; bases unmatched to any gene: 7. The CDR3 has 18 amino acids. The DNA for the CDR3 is TGCGCCAGCAGCTTGGGAGGGACTAGCGGGAGTGCCCCCTACGAGCAGTACTTC. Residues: CASSLGGTSGSAPYEQYF.

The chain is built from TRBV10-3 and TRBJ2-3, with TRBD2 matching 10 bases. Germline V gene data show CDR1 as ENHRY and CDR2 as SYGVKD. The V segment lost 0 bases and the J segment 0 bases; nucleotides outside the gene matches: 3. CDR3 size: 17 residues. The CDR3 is CAISESNSGRSTDTQYF. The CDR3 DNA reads TGTGCCATCAGTGAGTCGAATAGCGGGAGGAGCACAGATACGCAGTATTTT.

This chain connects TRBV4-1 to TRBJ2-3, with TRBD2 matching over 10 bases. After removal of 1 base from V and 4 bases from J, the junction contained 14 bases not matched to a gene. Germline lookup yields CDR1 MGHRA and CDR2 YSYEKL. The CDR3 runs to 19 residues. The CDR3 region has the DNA TGCGCCAGCAGCCAAGTGGTATTGGCTAGCGGGAGTCCCTCAGATACGCAGTATTTT. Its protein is CASSQVVLASGSPSDTQYF.

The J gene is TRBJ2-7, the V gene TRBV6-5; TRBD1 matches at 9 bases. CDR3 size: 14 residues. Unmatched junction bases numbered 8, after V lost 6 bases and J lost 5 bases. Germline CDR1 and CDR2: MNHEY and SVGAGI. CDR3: CASRSDRGRHEQYF. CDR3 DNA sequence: TGTGCCAGCAGGTCGGACAGGGGACGCCACGAGCAGTACTTC.